The 22 T cell receptor beta chains below were found in one sample sequenced in a study of tumor and adjacent non-tumor tissue in lung cancer. RNA was extracted from bulk tissue without any cell sorting. TCRbeta libraries were built with three rounds of nested PCR, modified from ARM-PCR. In TCRdb, the multiplex PCR reads were re-called with MiXCR into one record per CDR3 protein. There are over 100,000 distinct CDR3 sequences in the sample; roughly 80% occur only once, and 37% lies in the top ten. Sequenced material: lung tumor tissue. These receptors were obtained from a woman aged 60-70 years with non-small cell lung cancer.

This clonotype was counted many times. The chain uses TRBV4-1 and TRBJ2-5; 8 bases are shared with TRBD2. The CDR3 spans 16 residues. The V gene's germline CDR1 is MGHRA and CDR2 YSYEKL. V lost 0 bases to trimming and J lost 2 bases; unmatched junction nucleotides: 5. CDR3 region: CASSQERSGGQETQYF. In nucleotides, the CDR3 is TGCGCCAGCAGCCAAGAGAGGAGCGGGGGACAAGAGACCCAGTACTTC.

On this clonotype: One end of the junction fails to match germline, which may point to a read error. The J gene is TRBJ1-2, the V gene TRBV4-3, with D tentatively TRBD1 (6 bases). This CDR3 is built from 15 residues. The V gene's germline CDR1 is LGHNA and CDR2 YSLEER. Here the CDR3 DNA reads TGCGCTAGCAGCCATGATCGCTACAGGGACTATGGCTACACCTTC. Translated, it gives CASSHDRYRDYGYTF.

The CDR3 spells CTSSSQGSLYGYTF. The CDR3 DNA reads TGTACTAGCAGCTCACAGGGCTCGCTCTATGGCTACACCTTC. The chain joins TRBV11-1 to TRBJ1-2, with D tentatively TRBD1 (6 bases). The CDR3 has 14 amino acids. The germline CDR1 and CDR2 sequences are SGHAT and FQDESV (reference sequence).

Concerning this clonotype: A read error is possible here, since a much larger clone lies one base away. The V call is TRBV5-1, the J call TRBJ2-6; D gene unclear. Germline V gives CDR1 SGHRS, CDR2 YFSETQ. CDR3 length: 15 residues. Written as DNA, the CDR3 is TGCGCCAGCAGCTGGCTAAGCTCTGCGGCCAACGTCCTGACTTTC. This gives the protein CASSWLSSAANVLTF.

This clonotype was detected ten times or more. J is TRBJ1-5 and V is TRBV12-3 or TRBV12-4; D perhaps matches TRBD1 (5 bases). This CDR3 contains 13 residues. Trimming took off 6 bases at V and 6 bases at J, with 12 bases between the two ends. For the CDR3, the DNA is TGTGCCAGCAGATCAGGGTACGGTCAGCCCCAGCATTTT. Translating gives CASRSGYGQPQHF.

For this clonotype: A much larger clone is a single base away; this may be a read error. The conserved phenylalanine or tryptophan normally closing the CDR3 is absent here, so this likely arose from a read error. V usage is TRBV6-2 or TRBV6-3 and J usage is TRBJ2-1; TRBD2 aligns across 10 bases. In germline, CDR1 is MNHEY, CDR2 SVGEGT. There are 16 residues in the CDR3. With V trimmed by 6 bases and J by 9 bases, 14 bases remained unmatched. CDR3 in DNA: TGTGCCAGCAGCCGATTCAGCGGGAGGGCCCGAGGTGAGCAGTTCTTA. Its protein is CASSRFSGRARGEQFL.

On this clonotype itself: The junction departs from germline at one end; a sequencing error may be responsible. V usage is TRBV11-1 and J usage is TRBJ2-1, with 7 bases fitting TRBD1. Germline values: CDR1 SGHAT, CDR2 FQDESV (reference sequence). The CDR3 sequence is 15 residues long. CDR3 amino acids: CASRYRTGMGNEKFF. As DNA, the CDR3 is TGTGCCAGCAGATACCGGACAGGTATGGGGAATGAGAAGTTCTTC.

This clonotype was counted a single time. This may be a read error: a much more frequent sequence differs by one nucleotide. The chain carries TRBV6-6 and TRBJ1-5; no clear D gene. Germline V gene data show CDR1 as MNHNY and CDR2 as SVGAGI (reference sequence). This CDR3 contains 14 residues. Deletions cut 4 bases from V and 5 bases from J, with 12 bases between. The CDR3 spells CASSCPDNDQPQHF. For the CDR3, the DNA is TGTGCCAGCAGTTGCCCCGACAACGATCAGCCCCAGCATTTT.

V usage is TRBV12-3 or TRBV12-4 and J usage is TRBJ1-1; unclear D gene. The CDR3 is 14 residues long. The V and J ends lost 6 bases and 3 bases respectively, with 14 bases between them. The CDR3, as DNA: TGTGCCAGCAGCTTGACGGGAGAATACACTGAAGCTTTCTTT. It codes for CASSLTGEYTEAFF.

Worth noting for this clonotype: A read error may produce the germline difference seen at one junction end. The chain has TRBV11-2 and TRBJ2-1; TRBD1 matches at 7 bases. Per germline, CDR1 SGHAT and CDR2 FQNNGV. This CDR3 spans 13 amino acids. The CDR3 DNA follows: TGTGCCAACAGCTTCGACAGGGTCGATGGGCAGTTCTTC. This codes for CANSFDRVDGQFF.

Concerning this clonotype: A much larger clone lies a single base off, so this may be a read error. The genes are TRBV20-1 and TRBJ2-4, with D hard to call. Trimming took off 3 bases at V and 1 base at J, with 7 bases between the two ends. Germline-derived CDR1 and CDR2 are DFQATT and SNEGSKA (reference sequence). CDR3 length equals 13 residues. CDR3 bases: TGCAGTGCTAGTGTAATTGCCAAAAACATTCAGTACTTC. Translated, it gives CSASVIAKNIQYF.

Details on this clonotype: Here the CDR3 omits its conserved ending phenylalanine or tryptophan, so a read error is the likely source. The chain employs TRBV6-2 or TRBV6-3 and TRBJ2-2; 10 bases line up with TRBD1. Losses at the gene ends were 6 bases for V and 8 bases for J; bases not matched to a gene: 15. Germline CDR1 MNHEY, CDR2 SVGEGT. The CDR3 consists of 17 residues. CDR3 protein: CASSGDKGQGGTGELFC. As DNA, the CDR3 is TGTGCCAGCAGCGGAGACAAAGGACAGGGGGGCACTGGGGAGCTGTTTTGT.

This clonotype was seen ten or more times. The chain uses TRBV10-2 and TRBJ2-1, with a tentative D call TRBD2 (5 bases). Looked up from germline, CDR1 is WSHSY and CDR2 is SAAADI. Trimming removed 3 bases from V and 7 bases from J, with 16 bases in between. The CDR3 has 15 amino acids. The CDR3 DNA reads as TGCGCCAGCAGTGACCCCTTCGGCTCGGGGAATGAGCAGTTCTTC. This translates into CASSDPFGSGNEQFF.

For this clonotype: The junction departs from the called germline gene at one end, perhaps through a read error. V usage is TRBV4-3 and J usage is TRBJ1-2; D gene unclear. The germline gives CDR1 LGHNA, CDR2 YSLEER. The CDR3 length is 16 residues. The CDR3 nucleotides are TGCGCCAGCAACCAAGATAATAGGGCAGCGGGCTATGGCTACACCTTC. This gives the protein CASNQDNRAAGYGYTF.

Remarks on this clonotype: The junction departs from germline at one end; a sequencing error may be responsible. V and J are TRBV5-4 and TRBJ2-7, with 7 bases lining up with TRBD1. The germline V gene has CDR1 SGHNT and CDR2 YYREEE (reference sequence). The CDR3 sequence is 15 residues long. CDR3 residues: CVSSLQGQISYEQYF. The CDR3 region has the DNA TGTGTCAGCAGTCTTCAGGGACAGATCTCCTACGAGCAGTACTTC.

The rearrangement uses TRBV6-5 and TRBJ2-1, with 7 bases lining up with TRBD1. The CDR3 contains 15 residues. J lost 6 bases, V lost 6 bases, and 11 bases had no gene match. The germline CDR1 and CDR2 sequences are MNHEY and SVGAGI. DNA for the CDR3: TGTGCCAGCAGCCCCGGACAGGTCACTCCCAATGAGCAGTTCTTC. Its protein is CASSPGQVTPNEQFF.

This clonotype showed up many times. The CDR3 reads CASSFTGDGNEQFF. DNA for the CDR3: TGTGCCAGCAGTTTTACGGGGGACGGCAATGAGCAGTTCTTC. The rearrangement joins TRBV28 to TRBJ2-1; tentatively, D is TRBD2 (6 bases). The CDR3 extends over 14 amino acids. Trimming left V 3 bases short and J 6 bases short, with 12 bases between. Germline-derived CDR1 and CDR2 are MDHEN and SYDVKM.

The chain employs TRBV6-1 and TRBJ1-1, with D uncertain. Per germline, CDR1 MNHNS and CDR2 SASEGT. Trimming stripped 7 bases from V and 5 bases from J, with 14 bases between. The CDR3 covers 13 residues. DNA of the CDR3: TGTGCCAGCAATTCCGGACGGGCAACTGAAGCTTTCTTT. Translating gives CASNSGRATEAFF.

As regards this clonotype: The CDR3 end shows no conserved phenylalanine or tryptophan, and so a read error is likely. Because the CDR3's place on the DNA is in doubt, the DNA is left out and the CDR3 is given as listed by TCRdb. V and J are TRBV4-2 and TRBJ2-5; TRBD2 reflects the table's D call only, with no check against the DNA. The CDR3 length is 16 residues, termini included. Germline CDR1 LGHNA, CDR2 YNFKEQ. Here the CDR3 reads CASSQDLAGYGETHYI.

On this clonotype: At one end the junction does not follow the germline gene, possibly because of a read error. This chain connects TRBV5-4 to TRBJ1-1; possible D gene TRBD1, 6 bases. There are 12 residues in the CDR3. The germline CDR1 and CDR2 sequences are SGHNT and YYREEE (reference sequence). In DNA, the CDR3 is TGCGCCAGCAGCTTGCGGGACAATGAAGCTTTCTTT. This gives the protein CASSLRDNEAFF.

A word on this clonotype: Because the CDR3 is missing its conserved closing phenylalanine or tryptophan, this is likely a read error. This sequence joins TRBV29-1 and TRBJ1-4; TRBD1 agrees at 8 bases. Germline CDR1 SQVTM, CDR2 ANQGSEA. The CDR3 runs 14 residues. Here the CDR3 DNA reads TGCAGGCACAGAGCAGGACAGGGCCATGAAAAACTGTTTTCT. It specifies CRHRAGQGHEKLFS.

Note on this clonotype: A much larger clone is a single base away; this may be a read error. The chain links TRBV6-5 to TRBJ2-2; D gene ambiguous. CDR3 length: 15 amino acids. Deletions cut 4 bases from V and 2 bases from J, with 11 bases between. Germline CDR1 and CDR2: MNHEY and SVGAGI. Here the CDR3 reads CASSLIGVNTGELFF. In DNA, the CDR3 is TGTGCCAGCAGTTTAATTGGTGTAAACACCGGGGAGCTGTTTTTT.